Here is one T cell receptor beta chain with its context. The antigen is undetermined. Only in-frame clones appear in the TCRdb table, and some are missing; sequencing was by immunoSEQ multiplex PCR. The sample carries around 120,000 clones, about 94% recorded once. This entry is derived from a study of T cell responses to AZD1222 COVID-19 vaccine. The study, taken as a whole, reports: A rise in Spike-specific TCR breadth and depth followed two AZD1222 doses. There were mostly white British donors and more females than males, and clonal diversity was possibly underestimated.

CDR3 length: 15 residues. In germline, CDR1 is SNHLY, CDR2 FYNNEI. V lost 5 bases, J lost 4 bases, and 4 bases stayed unmatched. This TCR came from an adult in good health. The sample was peripheral blood, taken on day 0 of AZD1222 vaccination. The rearrangement joins TRBV2 to TRBJ2-2; 10 bases fit TRBD2. CDR3: CASSSGGAGTGELFF. CDR3 nucleotides: TGTGCCAGCAGTAGCGGGGGGGCTGGCACCGGGGAGCTGTTTTTT.